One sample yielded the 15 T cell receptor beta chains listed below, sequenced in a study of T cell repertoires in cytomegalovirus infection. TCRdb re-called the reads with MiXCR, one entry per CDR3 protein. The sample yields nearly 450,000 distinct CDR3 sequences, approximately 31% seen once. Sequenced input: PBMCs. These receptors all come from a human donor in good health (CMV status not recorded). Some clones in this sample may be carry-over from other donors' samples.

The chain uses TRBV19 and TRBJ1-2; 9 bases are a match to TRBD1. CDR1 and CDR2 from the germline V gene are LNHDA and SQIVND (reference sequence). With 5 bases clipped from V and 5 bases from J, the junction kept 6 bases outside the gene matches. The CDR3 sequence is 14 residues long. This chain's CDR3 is CASSGTGRRYGYTF. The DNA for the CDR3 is TGTGCCAGTAGTGGGACAGGGCGTCGTTATGGCTACACCTTC.

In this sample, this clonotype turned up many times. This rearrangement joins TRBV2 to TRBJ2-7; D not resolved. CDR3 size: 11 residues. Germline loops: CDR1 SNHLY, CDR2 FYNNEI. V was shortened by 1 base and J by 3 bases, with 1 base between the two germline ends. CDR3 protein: CASSEVYEQYF. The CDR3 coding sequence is TGTGCCAGCAGTGAAGTCTACGAGCAGTACTTC.

DNA for the CDR3: TGTGCCAGCAACGGGGAAGAGGGTAATTCACCCCTCCACTTT. It yields the protein CASNGEEGNSPLHF. The chain recombines TRBV2 with TRBJ1-6, with D uncertain. Germline V gene data show CDR1 as SNHLY and CDR2 as FYNNEI. The CDR3 contains 14 residues. Trimming cost V 7 bases and J 6 bases, with 13 bases left between them.

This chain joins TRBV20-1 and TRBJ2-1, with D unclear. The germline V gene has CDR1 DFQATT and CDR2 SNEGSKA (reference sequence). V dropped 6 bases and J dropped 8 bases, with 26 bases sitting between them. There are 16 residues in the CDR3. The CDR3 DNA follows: TGCAGTGCCCAGCAGAGGACGGTACTTGATGTAGATGAGCAGTTCTTC. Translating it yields CSAQQRTVLDVDEQFF.

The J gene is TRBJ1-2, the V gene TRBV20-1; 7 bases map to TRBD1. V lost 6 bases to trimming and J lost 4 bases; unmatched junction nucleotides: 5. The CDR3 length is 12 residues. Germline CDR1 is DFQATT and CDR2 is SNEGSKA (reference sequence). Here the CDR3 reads CSARRDSYGYTF. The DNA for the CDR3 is TGCAGTGCCAGACGGGACAGCTATGGCTACACCTTC.

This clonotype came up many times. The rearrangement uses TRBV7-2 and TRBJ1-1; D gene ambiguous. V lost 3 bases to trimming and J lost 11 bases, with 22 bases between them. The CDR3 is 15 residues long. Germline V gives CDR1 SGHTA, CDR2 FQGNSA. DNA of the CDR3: TGTGCCAGCAGCTTTAGCGGGATAGTAGGACGTGTGGCTTTCTTT. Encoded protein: CASSFSGIVGRVAFF.

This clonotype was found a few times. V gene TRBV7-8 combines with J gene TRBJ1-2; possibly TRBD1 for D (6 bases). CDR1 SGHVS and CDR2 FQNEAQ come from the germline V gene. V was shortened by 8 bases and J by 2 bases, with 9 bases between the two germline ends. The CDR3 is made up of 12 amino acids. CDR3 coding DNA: TGTGCCAGCGGGGGGCAGAACTATGGCTACACCTTC. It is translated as CASGGQNYGYTF.

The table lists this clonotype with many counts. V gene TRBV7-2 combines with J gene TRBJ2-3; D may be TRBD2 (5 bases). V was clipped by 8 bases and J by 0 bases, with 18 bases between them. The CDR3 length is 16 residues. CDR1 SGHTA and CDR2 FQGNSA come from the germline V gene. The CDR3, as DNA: TGTGCCAGCGGCTCCCGGGGTTCCTCTAGCACAGATACGCAGTATTTT. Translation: CASGSRGSSSTDTQYF.

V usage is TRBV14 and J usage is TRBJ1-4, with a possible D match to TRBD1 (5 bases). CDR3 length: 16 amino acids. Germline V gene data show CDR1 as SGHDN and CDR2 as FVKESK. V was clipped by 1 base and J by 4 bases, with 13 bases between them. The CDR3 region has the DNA TGTGCCAGCAGCCAAGCGCGCGACAGCCGTAATGAAAAACTGTTTTTT. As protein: CASSQARDSRNEKLFF.

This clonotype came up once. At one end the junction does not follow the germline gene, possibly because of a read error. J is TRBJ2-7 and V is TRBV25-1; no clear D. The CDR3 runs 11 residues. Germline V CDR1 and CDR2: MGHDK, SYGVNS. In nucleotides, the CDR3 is TGTGCCATCAGTGAAAGGAGAGAGCAGTACTTC. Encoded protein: CAISERREQYF.

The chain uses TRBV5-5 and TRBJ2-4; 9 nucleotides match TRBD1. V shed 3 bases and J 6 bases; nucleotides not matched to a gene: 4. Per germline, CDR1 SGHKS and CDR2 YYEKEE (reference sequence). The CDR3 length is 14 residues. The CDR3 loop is CASSYGTGINIQYF. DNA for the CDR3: TGTGCCAGCAGCTACGGGACAGGGATAAACATTCAGTACTTC. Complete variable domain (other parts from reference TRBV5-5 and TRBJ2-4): DAGVTQSPTHLIKTRGQQVTLRCSPISGHKSVSWYQQVLGQGPQFIFQYYEKEERGRGNFPDRFSARQFPNYSSELNVNALLLGDSALYLCASSYGTGINIQYFGAGTRLSVL.

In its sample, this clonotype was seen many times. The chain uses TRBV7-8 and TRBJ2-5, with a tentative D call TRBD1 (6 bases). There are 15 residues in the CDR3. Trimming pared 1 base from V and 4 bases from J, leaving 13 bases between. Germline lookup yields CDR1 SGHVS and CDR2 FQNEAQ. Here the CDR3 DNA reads TGTGCCAGCAGCTTAGATTCAGGCAGGGGAGAGACCCAGTACTTC. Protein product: CASSLDSGRGETQYF.

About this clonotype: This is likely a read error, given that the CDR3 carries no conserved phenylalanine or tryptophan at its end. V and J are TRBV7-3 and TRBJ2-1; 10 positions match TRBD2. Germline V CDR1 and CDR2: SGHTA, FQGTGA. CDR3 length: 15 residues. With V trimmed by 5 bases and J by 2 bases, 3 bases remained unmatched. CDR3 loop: CASSHGLAAYNEQFL. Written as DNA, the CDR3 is TGTGCCAGCAGCCACGGACTAGCGGCCTACAATGAGCAGTTCTTA.

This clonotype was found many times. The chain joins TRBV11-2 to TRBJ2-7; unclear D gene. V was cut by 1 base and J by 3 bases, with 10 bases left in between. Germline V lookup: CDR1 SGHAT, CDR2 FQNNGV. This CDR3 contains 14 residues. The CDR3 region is CASSLVQSDYEQYF. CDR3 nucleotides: TGTGCCAGCAGCTTAGTACAGTCTGACTACGAGCAGTACTTC.

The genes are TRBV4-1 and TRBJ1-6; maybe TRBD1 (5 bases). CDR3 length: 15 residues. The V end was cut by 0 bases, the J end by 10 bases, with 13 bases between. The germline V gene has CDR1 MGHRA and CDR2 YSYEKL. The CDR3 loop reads CASSQEGQGGSPLHF. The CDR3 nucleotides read TGCGCCAGCAGCCAAGAGGGGCAGGGAGGCTCACCCCTCCACTTT.